The clone carrying this TCR beta chain was detected only a few times. This entry comes from a study of post-analysis software for immune sequencing data. Per the germline V gene, CDR1 is LGHNA and CDR2 is YNFKEQ. The CDR3 contains 16 residues. After removal of 3 bases from V and 5 bases from J, the junction contained 9 bases not matched to a gene. The authors incorporated unique molecular identifiers into the TCR beta cDNA libraries. TCRdb reanalysed the PCR reads using MiXCR and keeps one entry per CDR3 protein. The repertoire consists of 150,000 to 200,000 distinct CDR3 sequences, with under 40% occurring once and the leading ten covering under 30%.

The receptor comes from a girl between 5 and 17 years old with multiple sclerosis. The starting material was blood, obtained after autologous hematopoietic stem cell transplantation. J is TRBJ2-7 and V is TRBV4-2, with 11 bases aligning to TRBD2. The CDR3 region is CASSQSTRLAGNEQYF. The CDR3 DNA reads as TGTGCCAGCAGCCAGTCGACTCGACTAGCGGGAAACGAGCAGTACTTC.